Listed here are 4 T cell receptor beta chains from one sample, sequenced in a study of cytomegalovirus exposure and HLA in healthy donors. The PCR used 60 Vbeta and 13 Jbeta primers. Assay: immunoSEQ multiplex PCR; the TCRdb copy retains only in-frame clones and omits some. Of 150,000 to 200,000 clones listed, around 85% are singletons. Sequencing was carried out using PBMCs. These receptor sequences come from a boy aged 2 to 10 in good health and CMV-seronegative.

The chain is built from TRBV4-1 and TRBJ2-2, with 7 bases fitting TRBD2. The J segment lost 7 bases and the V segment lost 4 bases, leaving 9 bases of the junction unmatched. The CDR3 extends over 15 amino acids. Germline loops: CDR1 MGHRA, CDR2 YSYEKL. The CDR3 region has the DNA TGCGCCAGCAGCCCCTCGGGGGGATTGGTCGGGGAGCTGTTTTTT. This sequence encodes CASSPSGGLVGELFF.

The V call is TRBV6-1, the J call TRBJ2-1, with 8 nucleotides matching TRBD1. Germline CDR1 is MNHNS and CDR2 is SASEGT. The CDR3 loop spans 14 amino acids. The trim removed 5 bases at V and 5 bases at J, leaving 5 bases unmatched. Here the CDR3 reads CASSSRGRNNEQFF. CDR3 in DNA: TGTGCCAGCAGTTCCAGGGGGCGCAACAATGAGCAGTTCTTC.

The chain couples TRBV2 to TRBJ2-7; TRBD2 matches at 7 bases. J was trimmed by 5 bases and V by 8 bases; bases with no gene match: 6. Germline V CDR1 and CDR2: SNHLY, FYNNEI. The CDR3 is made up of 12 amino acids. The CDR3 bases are TGTGCCAGCCGCGGGGGACTGGACGAGCAGTACTTC. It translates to CASRGGLDEQYF. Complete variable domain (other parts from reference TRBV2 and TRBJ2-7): EPEVTQTPSHQVTQMGQEVILRCVPISNHLYFYWYRQILGQKVEFLVSFYNNEISEKSEIFDDQFSVERPDGSNFTLKIRSTKLEDSAMYFCASRGGLDEQYFGPGTRLTVT.

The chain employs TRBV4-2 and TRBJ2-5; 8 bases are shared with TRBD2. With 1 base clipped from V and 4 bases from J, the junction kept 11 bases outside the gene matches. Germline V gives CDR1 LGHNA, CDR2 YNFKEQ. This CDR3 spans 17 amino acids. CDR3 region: CASSQAFGGRGAETQYF. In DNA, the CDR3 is TGTGCCAGCAGCCAAGCATTCGGGGGGCGGGGGGCAGAGACCCAGTACTTC.